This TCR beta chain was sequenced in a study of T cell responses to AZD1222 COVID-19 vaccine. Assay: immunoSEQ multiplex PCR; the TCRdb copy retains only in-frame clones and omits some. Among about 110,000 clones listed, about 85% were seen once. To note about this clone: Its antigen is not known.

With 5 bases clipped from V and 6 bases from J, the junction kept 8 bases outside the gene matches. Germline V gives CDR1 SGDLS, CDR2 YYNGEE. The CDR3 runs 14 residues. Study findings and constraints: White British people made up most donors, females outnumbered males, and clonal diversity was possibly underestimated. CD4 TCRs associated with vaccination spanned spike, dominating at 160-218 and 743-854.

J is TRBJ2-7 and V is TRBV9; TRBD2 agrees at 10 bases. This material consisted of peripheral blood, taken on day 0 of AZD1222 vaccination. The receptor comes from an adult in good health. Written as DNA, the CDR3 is TGTGCCAGCAGTACAGCGGGAGGGCCTCGCGAGCAGTACTTC. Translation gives CASSTAGGPREQYF.